This passage covers 23 T cell receptor beta chains from one sample sequenced in a study of Graves' ophthalmopathy and Graves' hyperthyroidism. Amplifying from RNA transcripts, the study obtained TCR beta CDR3 regions. HTBI-primed RT-PCR formed the first round, and a multiplex PCR formed the second. MiXCR, applied by TCRdb to the multiplex PCR reads, yields one record per CDR3 protein. Of a few hundred thousand distinct CDR3 sequences detected, 18% appear once; the ten largest clones hold more than 1.5%. Sequencing input: peripheral blood. Receptor source: a woman aged 18-30 years with Graves' ophthalmopathy.

Many counts were recorded for this clonotype. The chain is built from TRBV19 and TRBJ1-2; possible D gene TRBD1, 5 bases. V lost 5 bases to trimming and J lost 9 bases, with 7 bases between them. Germline V CDR1 and CDR2: LNHDA, SQIVND (reference sequence). The length of the CDR3 is 10 residues. For the CDR3, the DNA is TGTGCCAGTAGTGGGGGTCGCTACACCTTC. The encoded protein is CASSGGRYTF.

The rearrangement uses TRBV15 and TRBJ2-4; D is uncertain. Trimming took off 1 base at V and 7 bases at J, with 14 bases between the two ends. The germline V gene has CDR1 LNHNV and CDR2 YYDKDF (reference sequence). The CDR3 spans 15 residues. This CDR3 reads CATSRVITVGNIQYF. The CDR3 DNA reads TGTGCCACCAGCAGAGTGATTACAGTTGGGAACATTCAGTACTTC.

This clonotype was found many times. The chain links TRBV27 to TRBJ2-7; tentative D call: TRBD2 (6 bases). Germline lookup yields CDR1 MNHEY and CDR2 SMNVEV (reference sequence). This CDR3 has 15 amino acids. V was clipped by 5 bases and J by 7 bases, with 21 bases between them. CDR3 nucleotide sequence: TGTGCCAGCAGTCTTTATCGGACGGCGGGATTGGAGCAGTACTTC. This translates into CASSLYRTAGLEQYF.

This clonotype was seen repeatedly, ten times or more. The chain joins TRBV11-2 to TRBJ1-5, with 11 bases identical to TRBD1. The CDR3 is 18 residues long. Germline-derived CDR1 and CDR2 are SGHAT and FQNNGV. V gave up 1 base and J gave up 0 bases; unmatched junction bases: 5. In DNA form, the CDR3 reads TGTGCCAGCAGCTTAGTAGGGACAGGGGGGTATAGCAATCAGCCCCAGCATTTT. This sequence encodes CASSLVGTGGYSNQPQHF.

The chain has TRBV20-1 and TRBJ2-7, with D possibly matching TRBD2 (5 bases). CDR3 length equals 13 residues. Trimming removed 3 bases from V and 5 bases from J, with 14 bases in between. The V gene's germline CDR1 is DFQATT and CDR2 SNEGSKA (reference sequence). The CDR3 DNA follows: TGCAGTGCTAGTCCGACTACAATCCACGAGCAGTACTTC. Residues: CSASPTTIHEQYF.

There are many counts of this clonotype. V is TRBV6-2 or TRBV6-3 and J is TRBJ1-5; D might be TRBD1 (5 bases). V was clipped by 4 bases and J by 4 bases, with 11 bases between them. From germline, CDR1 is MNHEY and CDR2 SVGEGT. CDR3 length: 14 residues. CDR3 protein: CASSSDRINQPQHF. In DNA, the CDR3 is TGTGCCAGCAGTTCAGACAGAATAAATCAGCCCCAGCATTTT.

The table lists this clonotype with many counts. This sequence joins TRBV6-2 or TRBV6-3 and TRBJ1-2, with 10 bases lining up with TRBD1. Germline V CDR1 and CDR2: MNHEY, SVGEGT. This CDR3 is 16 amino acids long. Unmatched junction bases numbered 4, after V lost 0 bases and J lost 3 bases. The CDR3 sequence is CASSYSRDRGYYGYTF. CDR3 DNA sequence: TGTGCCAGCAGTTACTCGCGGGACAGGGGATACTATGGCTACACCTTC.

This clonotype was seen at least ten times. This chain uses TRBV12-3 or TRBV12-4 with TRBJ1-6; D gene ambiguous. This CDR3 spans 12 amino acids. The V and J ends lost 6 bases and 10 bases respectively, with 10 bases between them. CDR3: CASSRRTSPLHF. In DNA form, the CDR3 reads TGTGCCAGCAGCCGACGGACCTCACCCCTCCACTTT.

This clonotype was observed at least ten times. The V gene is TRBV28, the J gene TRBJ2-7, with TRBD1 as a possible D gene (5 bases). The CDR3 contains 16 residues. The germline gives CDR1 MDHEN, CDR2 SYDVKM. V lost 5 bases, J lost 3 bases, and 20 bases lay in between. The CDR3 nucleotides are TGTGCCAGCAGTCCGCTTTTGGTGGGGCCCGACTACGAGCAGTACTTC. Translating it yields CASSPLLVGPDYEQYF. The full variable domain, with the rest looked up from reference TRBV28 and TRBJ2-7, is DVKVTQSSRYLVKRTGEKVFLECVQDMDHENMFWYRQDPGLGLRLIYFSYDVKMKEKGDIPEGYSVSREKKERFSLILESASTNQTSMYLCASSPLLVGPDYEQYFGPGTRLTVT.

This chain uses TRBV2 with TRBJ1-1; no firm D call. This CDR3 is 15 amino acids long. The germline V gene encodes CDR1 SNHLY and CDR2 FYNNEI. V lost 6 bases to trimming and J lost 4 bases, with 18 bases between them. The CDR3 sequence: CASRLRASLTTEAFF. CDR3 nucleotides: TGTGCCAGCAGGTTAAGGGCAAGCTTGACCACTGAAGCTTTCTTT.

This clonotype has at least ten counts. The chain has TRBV14 and TRBJ2-7; D gene ambiguous. The CDR3 runs 12 residues. Trimming removed 1 base from V and 8 bases from J, with 9 bases in between. Per the germline V gene, CDR1 is SGHDN and CDR2 is FVKESK. The CDR3 region has the DNA TGTGCCAGCAGCCAAGTGGCCCAGCAGCAGTACTTC. It is translated as CASSQVAQQQYF.

This clonotype was seen at least ten times. The gene calls are TRBV28 and TRBJ2-2; a possible D gene is TRBD1 (5 bases). V was trimmed by 8 bases and J by 1 base, leaving 11 bases between them. Germline lookup yields CDR1 MDHEN and CDR2 SYDVKM. The CDR3 consists of 14 residues. DNA for the CDR3: TGTGCCAGCCAGGGAAGTATGAACACCGGGGAGCTGTTTTTT. Amino acid sequence: CASQGSMNTGELFF.

This clonotype was found many times. The chain carries TRBV30 and TRBJ2-2, with D possibly matching TRBD1 (5 bases). Looked up from germline, CDR1 is GTSNPN and CDR2 is SVGIG (reference sequence). This CDR3 contains 13 residues. Between the trimmed V and J ends, which lost 5 bases and 7 bases, there was a span of 14 bases. The CDR3 nucleotides are TGTGCCTGGTGGCAGGGCGCGGTCGGGGAGCTGTTTTTT. Its protein product is CAWWQGAVGELFF.

This clonotype appeared a few times. This chain links TRBV7-8 with TRBJ1-2, with D uncertain. CDR3 size: 14 residues. Germline V gives CDR1 SGHVS, CDR2 FQNEAQ. V was clipped by 3 bases and J by 8 bases, with 16 bases between them. Here the CDR3 reads CASSFLLDSSGYTF. Written as DNA, the CDR3 is TGTGCCAGCAGCTTTCTCTTGGACTCCTCGGGCTACACCTTC.

This clonotype has ten or more counts. The CDR3 DNA is TGTGCCAGTAGTAATGTCGGGAACACTGAAGCTTTCTTT. Translating gives CASSNVGNTEAFF. This chain joins TRBV19 and TRBJ1-1, with D hard to call. Germline CDR1 LNHDA, CDR2 SQIVND (reference sequence). V was cut by 4 bases and J by 1 base, with 7 bases left in between. The CDR3 spans 13 residues.

This clonotype was recorded many times. The chain uses TRBV18 and TRBJ2-2; no firm D call. Germline CDR1 KGHSH, CDR2 LQKENI. The CDR3 spans 11 residues. Trimming removed 2 bases at V and 6 bases at J, with 1 base between. CDR3 protein: CASSPAGELFF. The CDR3 nucleotides are TGTGCCAGCTCACCAGCCGGGGAGCTGTTTTTT.

This chain connects TRBV6-2 or TRBV6-3 to TRBJ2-4, with 7 bases fitting TRBD1. V lost 4 bases and J lost 6; bases outside the gene matches: 6. Germline lookup yields CDR1 MNHEY and CDR2 SVGEGT. CDR3 size: 14 residues. The CDR3 loop is CASSSRTGRNIQYF. For the CDR3, the DNA is TGTGCCAGCAGTTCTAGGACAGGAAGAAACATTCAGTACTTC.

This clonotype showed up many times. This chain joins TRBV5-4 and TRBJ1-5; no firm D call. In germline, CDR1 is SGHNT, CDR2 YYREEE (reference sequence). The CDR3 spans 17 residues. Trimming took 3 bases from V and 2 from J, leaving 18 bases between them. CDR3 bases: TGTGCCAGCAGCTCGACCGGCCACGGTGGGGGCAATCAGCCCCAGCATTTT. Its protein is CASSSTGHGGGNQPQHF.

Many counts were recorded for this clonotype. The genes are TRBV20-1 and TRBJ2-7; no firm D call. CDR1 is DFQATT, CDR2 SNEGSKA, per germline (reference sequence). This CDR3 region has 11 residues. The V gene lost 3 bases and the J gene lost 5 bases, with 8 bases spanning the gap. The CDR3 spells CSASKADEQYF. CDR3 coding DNA: TGCAGTGCTAGTAAGGCAGACGAGCAGTACTTC.

Ten or more counts support this clonotype. This sequence joins TRBV19 and TRBJ1-2; D not resolved. Germline CDR1 and CDR2: LNHDA and SQIVND (reference sequence). The ends were cut back, 4 bases at V and 2 bases at J, with 11 bases in the middle. The CDR3 runs to 14 residues. The CDR3 DNA reads as TGTGCCAGTAGTACCACAGCCTTCAACTATGGCTACACCTTC. Translation: CASSTTAFNYGYTF.

This clonotype occurred many times. The V and J genes are TRBV6-2 or TRBV6-3 and TRBJ1-3, with D unclear. Trimming shortened V by 2 bases and J by 0 bases, and 8 bases separated the two germline ends. CDR1 is MNHEY, CDR2 SVGEGT, per germline. CDR3 size: 15 residues. CDR3 nucleotides: TGTGCCAGCAGTTACGCGACGGACTCTGGAAACACCATATATTTT. It encodes CASSYATDSGNTIYF.

In its sample, this clonotype was seen many times. The chain couples TRBV7-2 to TRBJ2-7; TRBD2 matches 8 bases. CDR3 size: 15 residues. Germline CDR1 and CDR2: SGHTA and FQGNSA. Trimming removed 5 bases from V and 6 bases from J; junction bases left unmatched: 12. CDR3 region: CASSPRAGVPGEQYF. In DNA, the CDR3 is TGTGCCAGCAGCCCTAGAGCGGGAGTTCCGGGCGAGCAGTACTTC.

In its sample, this clonotype was seen many times. The chain is built from TRBV28 and TRBJ2-5; 8 bases line up with TRBD1. CDR1 and CDR2 from the germline V gene are MDHEN and SYDVKM. V lost 5 bases to trimming and J lost 4 bases; unmatched junction nucleotides: 9. The length of the CDR3 is 15 residues. This CDR3 reads CASSLLGQGRETQYF. CDR3 DNA sequence: TGTGCCAGCAGTCTCTTAGGACAGGGACGAGAGACCCAGTACTTC.